These T cell receptor beta chains were read from a single sample in a study of blood T cell repertoires in COVID-19. The method was immunoSEQ multiplex PCR; TCRdb's version includes in-frame clones alone and lacks a portion of them. The sample holds 150,000 to 200,000 clones, approximately 86% seen once. Sequenced sample: peripheral blood. Receptors were obtained from a woman at least 80 years old in a cohort sampled during active or convalescent COVID-19. Each CDR3 is given with its conserved first and last residue. D genes are given only for firm matches. A clone size is listed for some rows: how often the clone was seen (once, few, many), or a class if it is expanded.

>TRBD1|TRBJ1-2|.|TRBV7-2
CASTLVTGNYGYTF
TGTGCCAGCACCCTTGTGACAGGGAACTATGGCTACACCTTC
>TRBD1|TRBJ2-7|.|TRBV28
CASSYYRGPYEQYF
TGTGCCAGCAGTTACTACAGGGGCCCCTACGAGCAGTACTTC
>.|TRBJ1-1|.|TRBV18
CASSPSVDPGTEAFF
TGTGCCAGCTCACCTTCTGTAGACCCGGGGACTGAAGCTTTCTTT
>.|TRBJ1-5|.|TRBV4-2
CASSYDSLDSNQPQHF
TGTGCCAGCAGCTATGACAGTTTAGATAGCAATCAGCCCCAGCATTTT
>.|TRBJ2-3|.|TRBV3-1/TRBV3-2
CASSHLSQRLGTDTQYF
TGTGCCAGCAGCCACCTCTCCCAGCGGCTGGGCACAGATACGCAGTATTTT
>TRBD1|TRBJ1-5|.|TRBV24-1
CATSDFPDRGLGNQPQHF
TGTGCCACCAGTGATTTTCCGGACAGGGGGCTGGGCAATCAGCCCCAGCATTTT
>TRBD2|TRBJ2-1|.|TRBV18
CASSDIAGVMNEQFF
TGTGCCAGCTCAGACATAGCGGGCGTGATGAATGAGCAGTTCTTC
>.|TRBJ1-1|.|TRBV9
CASSVYRQRNTEAFF
TGTGCCAGCAGCGTTTATAGACAAAGGAACACTGAAGCTTTCTTT
>TRBD1|TRBJ1-1|.|TRBV15
CATSRGQGEVEAFF
TGTGCCACCAGCAGAGGACAGGGTGAAGTGGAAGCTTTCTTT
>TRBD1|TRBJ2-7|.|TRBV7-2
CASSRYGTGPYEQYF
TGTGCCAGCAGCCGCTACGGGACAGGGCCCTACGAGCAGTACTTC
>.|TRBJ2-3|.|TRBV19
CASRGLARDTQYF
TGTGCCAGTAGGGGGCTAGCGAGAGATACGCAGTATTTT
>.|TRBJ2-5|.|TRBV13
CASSLRLPDYQETQYF
TGTGCCAGCAGCTTAAGATTGCCCGACTACCAAGAGACCCAGTACTTC
>.|TRBJ1-6|once|TRBV5-1
CASSLSRGSYNSPLHF
TGCGCCAGCAGCTTGTCCAGGGGCTCCTATAATTCACCCCTCCACTTT
>.|TRBJ1-2|.|TRBV28
CASCRGKANYGYTF
TGTGCCAGTTGCAGGGGAAAAGCTAACTATGGCTACACCTTC
>.|TRBJ1-2|.|TRBV27
CASTTASNRMGPDYGYTF
TGTGCCAGCACCACCGCGAGCAACAGGATGGGGCCTGACTATGGCTACACCTTC
>TRBD1|TRBJ2-3|.|TRBV4-3
CASSQQDRVVTDTQYF
TGCGCCAGCAGCCAACAGGACAGGGTGGTCACAGATACGCAGTATTTT
>TRBD2|TRBJ2-1|.|TRBV25-1
CASSEDSGRYNEQFF
TGTGCCAGCAGTGAAGATAGCGGGAGATACAATGAGCAGTTCTTC
>TRBD2|TRBJ2-1|.|TRBV14
CASSQGREGQFF
TGTGCCAGCAGCCAAGGGCGGGAGGGGCAGTTCTTC
>.|TRBJ1-5|once|TRBV6-5
CASLRYSNQPQHF
TGTGCGAGCTTGCGGTATAGCAATCAGCCCCAGCATTTT
>TRBD1|TRBJ1-1|.|TRBV7-9
CASSLRQGPSEAFF
TGTGCCAGCAGCCTCCGACAGGGCCCCTCTGAAGCTTTCTTT
>.|TRBJ2-7|.|TRBV18
CASSPGSYEQYF
TGTGCCAGCTCACCCGGGAGCTACGAGCAGTACTTC
>.|TRBJ2-3|.|TRBV4-3
CASSQEGGVDTQYF
TGCGCCAGCAGCCAAGAAGGCGGGGTTGATACGCAGTATTTT
>.|TRBJ2-3|.|TRBV11-3
CASKEGPHTDTQYF
TGTGCCAGCAAGGAGGGGCCCCACACAGATACGCAGTATTTT
>.|TRBJ1-1|.|TRBV7-2
CASSFRGSPVGFF
TGTGCCAGCAGCTTTAGGGGGTCGCCAGTTGGTTTCTTT
>.|TRBJ1-5|.|TRBV19
CASSMLGASNQPQHF
TGTGCCAGTAGTATGTTGGGGGCTAGCAATCAGCCCCAGCATTTT
>.|TRBJ1-1|.|TRBV6-5
CASRGGMNTEAFF
TGTGCCAGCAGGGGAGGGATGAACACTGAAGCTTTCTTT
>.|TRBJ1-3|.|TRBV18
CASSPRGNSGNTIYF
TGTGCCAGCTCACCTCGAGGAAACTCTGGAAACACCATATATTTT
>.|TRBJ2-2|.|TRBV4-1
CASSQPRIASGELFF
TGCGCCAGCAGCCAACCCAGAATCGCCTCCGGGGAGCTGTTTTTT
>.|TRBJ1-2|few|TRBV9
CASSVDNRNYGYTF
TGTGCCAGCAGCGTAGATAACAGGAACTATGGCTACACCTTC
>TRBD1|TRBJ1-3|.|TRBV12-3/TRBV12-4
CASSRGIGNTIYF
TGTGCCAGCAGCAGGGGGATCGGAAACACCATATATTTT
>TRBD2|TRBJ2-4|few|TRBV13
CASSVTSGLAKNIQYF
TGTGCCAGCAGCGTGACTAGCGGGCTAGCCAAAAACATTCAGTACTTC
>.|TRBJ1-1|.|TRBV12-3/TRBV12-4
CASSPTRVSEAFF
TGTGCCAGCAGCCCCACCCGGGTGTCTGAAGCTTTCTTT
>.|TRBJ1-2|.|TRBV15
CATSRDSPSFYGYTF
TGTGCCACCAGCAGAGATAGTCCGTCCTTCTATGGCTACACCTTC
>TRBD2|TRBJ2-1|.|TRBV10-2
CASRRTSGSYEQFF
TGCGCCAGCAGGCGCACTAGCGGGAGTTATGAGCAGTTCTTC
>.|TRBJ1-6|many|TRBV27
CASSLFGVNYNSPLHF
TGTGCCAGCAGTTTGTTCGGGGTTAACTATAATTCACCCCTCCACTTT
>TRBD2|TRBJ2-3|.|TRBV30
CAWRAGGVGTDTQYF
TGTGCCTGGCGAGCCGGGGGGGTTGGCACAGATACGCAGTATTTT
>.|TRBJ2-1|.|TRBV2
CASSLQDSYNEQFF
TGTGCCAGCAGCTTACAGGACTCCTACAATGAGCAGTTCTTC
>.|TRBJ1-2|.|TRBV3-1/TRBV3-2
CASSQDGRGGYTF
TGTGCCAGCAGCCAAGATGGACGAGGGGGCTACACCTTC
>TRBD2|TRBJ2-5|.|TRBV4-1
CASSQGNLAGPETQYF
TGCGCCAGCAGCCAAGGGAACCTAGCGGGTCCAGAGACCCAGTACTTC
>.|TRBJ1-1|.|TRBV7-8
CASSLGQGRDTEAFF
TGTGCCAGCAGCTTAGGCCAGGGGAGGGACACTGAAGCTTTCTTT
>TRBD1|TRBJ2-2|.|TRBV5-1
CASSSGTGVAGELFF
TGCGCCAGCAGCTCTGGGACAGGGGTAGCCGGGGAGCTGTTTTTT
>.|TRBJ2-3|once|TRBV24-1
CATSDLGTGDTQYF
TGTGCCACCAGTGATTTGGGGACTGGAGATACGCAGTATTTT
>.|TRBJ1-1|.|TRBV2
CASSEARPADEAFF
TGTGCCAGCAGTGAAGCGCGGCCGGCGGATGAAGCTTTCTTT
>TRBD1|TRBJ1-1|.|TRBV4-1
CASSPLYRGTEAFF
TGCGCCAGCAGCCCTCTGTACAGGGGGACTGAAGCTTTCTTT
>.|TRBJ1-3|.|TRBV10-3
CAISRSLGQANSGNTIYF
TGTGCCATCAGTAGAAGTTTGGGGCAGGCCAACTCTGGAAACACCATATATTTT
>TRBD2|TRBJ2-1|once|TRBV28
CASRRGGFYNEQFF
TGTGCCAGCAGACGGGGAGGGTTCTACAATGAGCAGTTCTTC
>.|TRBJ1-1|.|TRBV30
CAWSPVGGNAFF
TGTGCCTGGAGCCCTGTTGGGGGCAACGCTTTCTTT
>.|TRBJ1-1|.|TRBV28
CASVASGMNTEAFF
TGTGCCAGCGTGGCGTCCGGGATGAACACTGAAGCTTTCTTT
>.|TRBJ1-2|few|TRBV19
CASQAAAGGYTF
TGTGCCAGTCAGGCCGCGGCGGGGGGCTACACCTTC